The text below deals with one TCR beta chain. This entry is derived from a study of OX40 agonist ivuxolimab in advanced cancers. The assay was immunoSEQ multiplex PCR, and TCRdb's table has in-frame clones only and misses some. In the table there are 45,000 to 60,000 clones, 87% of which are singletons. Germline V CDR1 and CDR2: SEHNR, FQNEAQ (reference sequence). This CDR3 region has 16 residues. With V trimmed by 4 bases and J by 10 bases, 10 bases remained unmatched. This TCR was recovered from an adult with an advanced solid tumor such as melanoma, head and neck, liver or kidney cancer. The sequences come from CD4+ or CD8+ T cells sorted from blood, collected in a trial of the OX40 agonist ivuxolimab. The rearrangement joins TRBV7-9 to TRBJ2-1, with TRBD2 matching over 13 bases. The CDR3 sequence is CASSYGLAGERGEQFF. CDR3 bases: TGTGCCAGCAGCTATGGACTAGCGGGAGAAAGGGGGGAGCAGTTCTTC.